A selection of T cell receptor beta chains follows, all from one sample in a study of blood T cells in healthy people across ages. TCRdb re-called the 5' RACE reads through MiXCR, storing one row per CDR3 protein. The sample carries more than 1,400,000 distinct CDR3 sequences, approximately 38% recorded once. The material sequenced was blood. The receptors originated from a woman under 30 in good health. The conserved cysteine and the conserved F or W are not part of the CDR3 here.

J gene | V gene | CDR3 protein
TRBJ2-1 | TRBV20-1 | SALPTGEQF
TRBJ2-3 | TRBV6-6 | ASSYGGALAGGLEY
TRBJ2-1 | TRBV29-1 | STSPRGEQF
TRBJ2-5 | TRBV25-1 | ASSEYVGEWETQY
TRBJ2-5 | TRBV6-5 | ASGPTQETQY
TRBJ2-1 | TRBV7-2 | ASSSGRRLGPYNEQF
- | TRBV3-1 | ASSHTQSGGPAKTIQY
TRBJ1-1 | TRBV6-6 | ASSYWTTEGAF
TRBJ2-1 | TRBV7-8 | ASSLFGSSDEQF
TRBJ2-5 | TRBV12-3/TRBV12-4 | ASSFMGGFQETQY
TRBJ2-3 | TRBV6-5 | ASSSGRVTDTQY